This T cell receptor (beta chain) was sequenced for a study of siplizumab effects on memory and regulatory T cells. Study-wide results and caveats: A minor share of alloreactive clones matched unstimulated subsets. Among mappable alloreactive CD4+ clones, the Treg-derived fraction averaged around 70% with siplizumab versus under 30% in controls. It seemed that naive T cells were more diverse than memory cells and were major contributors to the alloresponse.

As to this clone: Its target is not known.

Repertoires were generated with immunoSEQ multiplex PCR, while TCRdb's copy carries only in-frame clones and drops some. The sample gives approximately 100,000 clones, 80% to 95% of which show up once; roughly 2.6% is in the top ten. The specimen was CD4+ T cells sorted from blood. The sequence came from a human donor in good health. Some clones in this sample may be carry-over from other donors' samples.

CDR3 amino acids: CASSLMGQDNQPQHF. The CDR3, as DNA: TGTGCCAGCAGCTTAATGGGGCAGGACAATCAGCCCCAGCATTTT. The chain is built from TRBV11-2 and TRBJ1-5, with D perhaps TRBD1 (5 bases). The length of the CDR3 is 15 residues. CDR1 is SGHAT and CDR2 is FQNNGV in the germline V gene. Trimming pared 2 bases from V and 3 bases from J, leaving 11 bases between.